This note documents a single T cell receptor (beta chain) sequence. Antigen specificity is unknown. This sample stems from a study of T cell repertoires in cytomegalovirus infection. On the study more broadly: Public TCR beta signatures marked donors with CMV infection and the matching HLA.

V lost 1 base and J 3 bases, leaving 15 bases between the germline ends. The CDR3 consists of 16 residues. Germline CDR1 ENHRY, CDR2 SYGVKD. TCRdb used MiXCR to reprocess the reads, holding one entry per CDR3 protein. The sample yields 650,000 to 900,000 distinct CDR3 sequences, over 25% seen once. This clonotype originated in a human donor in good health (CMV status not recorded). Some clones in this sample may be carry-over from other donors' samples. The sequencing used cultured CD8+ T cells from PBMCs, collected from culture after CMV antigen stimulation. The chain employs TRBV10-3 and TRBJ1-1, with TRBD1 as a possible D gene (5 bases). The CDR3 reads CAISEFPGGRDTEAFF. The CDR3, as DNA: TGTGCCATCAGTGAGTTCCCAGGCGGCAGGGACACTGAAGCTTTCTTT.